This passage covers 23 T cell receptor beta chains from one sample sequenced in a study of post-analysis software for immune sequencing data. Unique molecular identifiers tagged the TCR beta cDNA libraries. TCRdb fed the PCR reads into MiXCR, producing one record per CDR3 protein. This table holds hundreds of thousands of distinct CDR3 sequences, 53% found once. Study-level results: When patients were compared with controls, five TRBV segments were more frequent, TRBV5-6, TRBV5-1 and TRBV20-1 among them.

These receptors' antigens are unknown. The specimen was blood. All receptors come from a girl aged 5-17 years with multiple sclerosis.

The chain carries TRBV5-1 and TRBJ2-5, with D perhaps TRBD2 (6 bases). This CDR3 is built from 16 residues. CDR1 is SGHRS and CDR2 is YFSETQ in the germline V gene. With 2 bases removed from V and 11 bases from J, the gap between germline ends came to 25 bases. CDR3 coding DNA: TGCGCCAGCAGCTTCTACCCGGGACTCCGCCAGCTAGAGCAGTACTTC. Its protein product is CASSFYPGLRQLEQYF. The full variable domain, in which reference TRBV5-1 and TRBJ2-5 provide the parts outside the CDR3, is KAGVTQTPRYLIKTRGQQVTLSCSPISGHRSVSWYQQTPGQGLQFLFEYFSETQRNKGNFPGRFSGRQFSNSRSEMNVSTLELGDSALYLCASSFYPGLRQLEQYFGPGTRLLVL.

The rearrangement links TRBV12-5 to TRBJ2-4; D perhaps matches TRBD1 (5 bases). Germline CDR1 and CDR2: LGHNT and FRNRAP. Trimming took off 3 bases at V and 10 bases at J, with 13 bases between the two ends. The CDR3 sequence is 13 residues long. The CDR3 loop reads CASGLGDLGIQYF. CDR3 in DNA: TGTGCTAGTGGTTTAGGGGATTTGGGTATTCAGTACTTC. Together with reference TRBV12-5 and TRBJ2-4, the CDR3 gives the full variable domain: DARVTQTPRHKVTEMGQEVTMRCQPILGHNTVFWYRQTMMQGLELLAYFRNRAPLDDSGMPKDRFSAEMPDATLATLKIQPSEPRDSAVYFCASGLGDLGIQYFGAGTRLSVL.

The chain recombines TRBV10-3 with TRBJ2-4, with 9 bases matching TRBD1. The J call may be wrong; the DNA end is better matched by TRBJ2-7. Germline V gene sequence: CDR1 ENHRY, CDR2 SYGVKD. The CDR3 length is 14 residues. The DNA of the CDR3 is TGTGCCATCAGTGAGCGCCGGGACAGGGACGAGCAGTACTTC. This sequence encodes CAISERRDRDEQYF.

This chain connects TRBV7-3 to TRBJ2-6; D ambiguous. Trimming took 3 bases from V and 1 from J, leaving 4 bases between them. Germline V gene lookup returns CDR1 SGHTA and CDR2 FQGTGA. The CDR3 spans 14 residues. In DNA form, the CDR3 reads TGTGCCAGCAGCTTCCAGTCTGGGGCCAACGTCCTGACTTTC. Protein: CASSFQSGANVLTF.

The chain joins TRBV4-1 to TRBJ1-2; D is possibly TRBD1 (5 bases). Germline V gene data show CDR1 as MGHRA and CDR2 as YSYEKL. The CDR3 is made up of 15 amino acids. V was trimmed by 0 bases and J by 5 bases, leaving 13 bases between them. DNA for the CDR3: TGCGCCAGCAGCCAAGAGGCCCAGGGAGGATATGGCTACACCTTC. Protein: CASSQEAQGGYGYTF.

The chain combines TRBV7-9 with TRBJ2-1; 7 positions agree with TRBD1. With 1 base clipped from V and 6 bases from J, the junction kept 3 bases outside the gene matches. Germline CDR1 reads SEHNR; CDR2 reads FQNEAQ (reference sequence). This CDR3 has 14 residues. CDR3 protein: CASSLDRTGNEQFF. The CDR3 nucleotides are TGTGCCAGCAGCTTAGACAGGACAGGCAATGAGCAGTTCTTC.

This clonotype came up once. This sequence joins TRBV20-1 and TRBJ2-3, with 7 positions matching TRBD2. With 3 bases clipped from V and 2 bases from J, the junction kept 11 bases outside the gene matches. CDR1 and CDR2 (germline): DFQATT, SNEGSKA (reference sequence). The CDR3 contains 16 residues. The CDR3 bases are TGCAGTGCTAGTGTCGTGTCGGGGGGACCCACAGATACGCAGTATTTT. Amino acid sequence: CSASVVSGGPTDTQYF.

This sequence joins TRBV6-6 and TRBJ2-7, with a weak D call TRBD1 (5 bases). This CDR3 spans 14 amino acids. Germline V gives CDR1 MNHNY, CDR2 SVGAGI (reference sequence). The V end was cut by 7 bases, the J end by 3 bases, with 16 bases between. The chain's CDR3 is CASIVGQGLYEQYF. The CDR3 nucleotides are TGTGCCAGCATTGTTGGGCAGGGCCTCTACGAGCAGTACTTC.

This chain joins TRBV18 and TRBJ2-5, with D perhaps TRBD1 (6 bases). Looked up from germline, CDR1 is KGHSH and CDR2 is LQKENI. The CDR3 totals 13 residues. V was trimmed by 1 base and J by 5 bases, leaving 8 bases between them. The CDR3 bases are TGTGCCAGCTCACCACGCCAGGGGGAGACCCAGTACTTC. Translating it yields CASSPRQGETQYF.

The J gene is TRBJ1-6, the V gene TRBV5-5; D possibly corresponds to TRBD1 (5 bases). Trimming pared 4 bases from V and 0 bases from J, leaving 17 bases between. CDR1 and CDR2 (germline): SGHKS, YYEKEE (reference sequence). CDR3 length: 18 residues. Here the CDR3 reads CASSPTWGISSYNSPLHF. CDR3 coding DNA: TGTGCCAGCAGCCCAACTTGGGGGATTAGCTCCTATAATTCACCCCTCCACTTT.

This clonotype was counted only a few times. The chain recombines TRBV2 with TRBJ2-3; 8 bases align to TRBD1. This CDR3 has 14 amino acids. From germline, CDR1 is SNHLY and CDR2 FYNNEI. The V and J ends lost 6 bases and 1 base, in that order; junction bases with no gene match: 3. CDR3 loop: CASRGQARTDTQYF. As DNA, the CDR3 is TGTGCCAGCAGGGGACAGGCGCGCACAGATACGCAGTATTTT.

The chain couples TRBV5-1 to TRBJ2-3; 13 positions agree with TRBD2. Per germline, CDR1 SGHRS and CDR2 YFSETQ. J was trimmed by 5 bases and V by 5 bases; bases with no gene match: 8. The CDR3 length is 16 residues. The CDR3 sequence: CASSLGLAGVEDTQYF. The CDR3 DNA is TGCGCCAGCAGTTTAGGACTAGCGGGAGTAGAAGATACGCAGTATTTT.

The chain employs TRBV5-1 and TRBJ1-4; 7 positions match TRBD1. The CDR3 is 15 residues long. V dropped 4 bases and J dropped 11; count of bases not matched to a gene: 14. Germline values: CDR1 SGHRS, CDR2 YFSETQ. CDR3 sequence: CASSRITGEGSKLFF. The CDR3 nucleotides are TGCGCCAGCAGCCGAATAACAGGGGAGGGGTCTAAACTGTTTTTT.

The chain links TRBV6-5 to TRBJ2-7; weak D call: TRBD2 (6 bases). Germline V lookup: CDR1 MNHEY, CDR2 SVGAGI. The V and J ends lost 6 bases and 9 bases respectively, with 18 bases between them. The CDR3 is 13 amino acids. CDR3 region: CASRNRRIGGQYF. CDR3 nucleotides: TGTGCCAGCAGGAACAGACGGATCGGGGGGCAGTACTTC.

The CDR3 nucleotides read TGCAGTGCTGAGACCTGGCTAGTGGGGGACAGAGGCAATGAGCAGTTCTTC. Protein sequence: CSAETWLVGDRGNEQFF. V and J are TRBV20-1 and TRBJ2-1; 7 nucleotides line up with TRBD1. The CDR3 has 17 residues. V shed 5 bases and J 6 bases; nucleotides not matched to a gene: 19. Germline V gene data show CDR1 as DFQATT and CDR2 as SNEGSKA (reference sequence).

Only one count was recorded for this clonotype. This rearrangement joins TRBV5-6 to TRBJ1-1; D uncertain. The V end lost 0 bases, the J end lost 10 bases, and 7 bases lay between the germline ends. The CDR3 extends over 11 amino acids. Germline lookup yields CDR1 SGHDT and CDR2 YYEEEE. Here the CDR3 DNA reads TGTGCCAGCAGCTTGGGACTCTCAGCTTTCTTT. Translating it yields CASSLGLSAFF.

This clonotype was seen a few times. The chain employs TRBV6-1 and TRBJ1-2; D is ambiguous. The CDR3 has 13 residues. In germline, CDR1 is MNHNS, CDR2 SASEGT. V lost 4 bases and J 4 bases, leaving 10 bases between the germline ends. DNA for the CDR3: TGTGCCAGCAGTGTAGCCCAGACCTATGGCTACACCTTC. Translated, it gives CASSVAQTYGYTF.

The CDR3 sequence is CASSPRSEAFF. The CDR3 DNA reads TGTGCCAGCAGTCCCCGGAGTGAAGCTTTCTTT. V is TRBV12-3 or TRBV12-4 and J is TRBJ1-1, with unresolved D. This CDR3 is built from 11 residues. The V and J ends lost 5 bases and 7 bases respectively, with 8 bases between them.

The chain recombines TRBV12-3 or TRBV12-4 with TRBJ2-1; D is ambiguous. Deletions cut 5 bases from V and 10 bases from J, with 12 bases between. This CDR3 spans 12 amino acids. In DNA, the CDR3 is TGTGCCAGCAGTGTCGACTCGACAGAGCAGTTCTTC. Translation: CASSVDSTEQFF.

The V and J genes are TRBV5-1 and TRBJ1-4, with D perhaps matching TRBD1 (6 bases). The length of the CDR3 is 15 residues. CDR1 and CDR2 (germline): SGHRS, YFSETQ. Trimming took 4 bases from V and 4 from J, leaving 14 bases between them. CDR3 in DNA: TGCGCCAGCAGCCAAGGGGGGACCTTTAATGAAAAACTGTTTTTT. Translating gives CASSQGGTFNEKLFF.

The rearrangement uses TRBV5-1 and TRBJ2-1, with D perhaps matching TRBD2 (5 bases). There are 16 residues in the CDR3. V dropped 4 bases and J dropped 2 bases, with 16 bases sitting between them. Looked up from germline, CDR1 is SGHRS and CDR2 is YFSETQ. The DNA of the CDR3 is TGCGCCAGCAGCCCGTCTCCGGGAACAACCTACAATGAGCAGTTCTTC. It specifies CASSPSPGTTYNEQFF.

The V gene is TRBV3-1, the J gene TRBJ1-2, with D possibly matching TRBD1 (6 bases). The length of the CDR3 is 12 residues. The germline CDR1 and CDR2 sequences are LGHDT and YNNKEL (reference sequence). V dropped 2 bases and J dropped 13 bases, with 14 bases sitting between them. The CDR3 nucleotides are TGTGCCAGCAGCCAACAGACAGGTCGGAGCACCTTC. It specifies CASSQQTGRSTF.

The chain joins TRBV29-1 to TRBJ2-7; D unresolved. V was trimmed by 5 bases and J by 12 bases, leaving 14 bases between them. This CDR3 is 10 amino acids long. Germline values: CDR1 SQVTM, CDR2 ANQGSEA. The CDR3 nucleotides are TGCAGCGTTTATAACTCTCGAAGGTACTTC. Protein: CSVYNSRRYF.